This T cell receptor beta chain was documented in a study of response to subunit inactivated influenza vaccine. This clonotype was counted a few times. Germline V CDR1 and CDR2: SGHRS, YFSETQ. V dropped 2 bases and J dropped 7; count of bases not matched to a gene: 6. This CDR3 has 15 residues. TCRdb re-derived calls from the RT-PCR reads in MiXCR, one entry per CDR3 protein. The sample includes 500,000 to 600,000 distinct CDR3 sequences, around 10% seen only once; the top ten take approximately 9.9%. In addition, the sample was reused for a study of T cells expressing NK-cell markers. That publication notes: With UMIs, 5'RACE template switching was used to make TCR beta cDNA. HCMV serostatus: most of the eight sequenced donors positive, one negative. The study found dominant NKG2C+ clonotypes at roughly 1.0-7.0% of CD8+ T cells in six donors. These clonotypes, the leaders elsewhere, also led the CD3+CD56-NKG2C+ fraction in a handful of donors.

The chain links TRBV5-1 to TRBJ2-2, with TRBD1 identical over 9 bases. The receptor was isolated from a man aged 50 to 59 who received an inactivated influenza vaccine. The material sequenced was PBMCs from blood, taken on the day of vaccination. Here the CDR3 DNA reads TGCGCCAGCAGCTTAAGGGGACAGGGAAGCGGGGAGCTGTTTTTT. Protein product: CASSLRGQGSGELFF.